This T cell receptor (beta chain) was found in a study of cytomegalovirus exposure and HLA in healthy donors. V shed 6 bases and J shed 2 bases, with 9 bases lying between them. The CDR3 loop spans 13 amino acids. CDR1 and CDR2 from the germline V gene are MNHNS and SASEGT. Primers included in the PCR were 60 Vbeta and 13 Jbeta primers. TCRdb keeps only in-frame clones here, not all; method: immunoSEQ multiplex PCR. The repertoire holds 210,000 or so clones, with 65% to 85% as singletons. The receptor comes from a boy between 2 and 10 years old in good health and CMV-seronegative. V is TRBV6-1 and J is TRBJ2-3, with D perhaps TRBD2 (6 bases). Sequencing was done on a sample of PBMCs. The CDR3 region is CASRGGNTDTQYF. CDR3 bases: TGTGCCAGCAGGGGGGGTAACACAGATACGCAGTATTTT.